Below, 27 T cell receptor beta chains from the same sample are listed, as sequenced in a study of cytomegalovirus exposure and HLA in healthy donors. TCRdb's copy holds only in-frame clones and misses some; the assay was immunoSEQ multiplex PCR. The table lists roughly 60,000 clones, about 90% of them singletons, with over 1% in the top ten. The sample comprised PBMCs. All receptors derive from a woman aged 18-30 years in good health and CMV-seronegative.

The chain employs TRBV2 and TRBJ2-3; weak D call: TRBD1 (6 bases). Germline CDR1 reads SNHLY; CDR2 reads FYNNEI. CDR3 size: 15 residues. Trimming removed 8 bases at V and 0 bases at J, with 15 bases between. For the CDR3, the DNA is TGTGCCAGCCTTAGGCGGACAGCTAGCACAGATACGCAGTATTTT. It encodes CASLRRTASTDTQYF.

The rearrangement joins TRBV30 to TRBJ1-3; 7 nucleotides match TRBD1. V lost 3 bases to trimming and J lost 4 bases; unmatched junction nucleotides: 9. Germline V gives CDR1 GTSNPN, CDR2 SVGIG (reference sequence). The CDR3 is 15 amino acids. For the CDR3, the DNA is TGTGCCTGGAGGGGGGACAGAATTAGCGGAAACACCATATATTTT. This codes for CAWRGDRISGNTIYF.

V and J are TRBV28 and TRBJ1-1; D not resolved. Germline CDR1 and CDR2: MDHEN and SYDVKM. V was clipped by 6 bases and J by 4 bases, with 9 bases between them. The CDR3 covers 12 residues. The chain's CDR3 is CASSLRVTEAFF. CDR3 DNA sequence: TGTGCCAGCAGCCTTCGGGTCACTGAAGCTTTCTTT. Supplemented by reference TRBV28 and TRBJ1-1, the full variable domain reads DVKVTQSSRYLVKRTGEKVFLECVQDMDHENMFWYRQDPGLGLRLIYFSYDVKMKEKGDIPEGYSVSREKKERFSLILESASTNQTSMYLCASSLRVTEAFFGQGTRLTVV.

The chain couples TRBV30 to TRBJ2-6; D is uncertain. The CDR3 extends over 14 amino acids. Germline CDR1 and CDR2: GTSNPN and SVGIG (reference sequence). Trimming pared 2 bases from V and 0 bases from J, leaving 5 bases between. The CDR3 spells CAWSYGSGANVLTF. In DNA form, the CDR3 reads TGTGCCTGGAGTTACGGCTCTGGGGCCAACGTCCTGACTTTC.

The rearrangement links TRBV30 to TRBJ1-3, with TRBD1 matching over 8 bases. The V gene's germline CDR1 is GTSNPN and CDR2 SVGIG (reference sequence). The CDR3 extends over 16 amino acids. With V trimmed by 5 bases and J by 0 bases, 9 bases remained unmatched. CDR3 sequence (DNA): TGTGCCTGGCATGGGACAGGCAAAAGCTCTGGAAACACCATATATTTT. Amino acid sequence: CAWHGTGKSSGNTIYF.

The chain combines TRBV7-9 with TRBJ2-7, with 8 bases aligning to TRBD1. The CDR3 extends over 14 amino acids. Unmatched junction bases numbered 10, after V lost 5 bases and J lost 7 bases. Germline CDR1 reads SEHNR; CDR2 reads FQNEAQ (reference sequence). In nucleotides, the CDR3 is TGTGCCAGCAGCCAATCAGGGGGCTCGTTAGAGCAGTACTTC. Its translation: CASSQSGGSLEQYF. Variable domain in full (rest from reference TRBV7-9 and TRBJ2-7): DTGVSQNPRHKITKRGQNVTFRCDPISEHNRLYWYRQTLGQGPEFLTYFQNEAQLEKSRLLSDRFSAERPKGSFSTLEIQRTEQGDSAMYLCASSQSGGSLEQYFGPGTRLTVT.

The CDR3, as DNA: TGTGCCAGCAGCCGAAGGACTAGCGGGAATAACAATGAGCAGTTCTTC. Translation gives CASSRRTSGNNNEQFF. The chain employs TRBV11-3 and TRBJ2-1; TRBD2 aligns across 12 bases. CDR1 and CDR2 (germline): SGHNT, YENEEA. The CDR3 is made up of 16 amino acids. J gave up 5 bases and V 5 bases, and 7 bases lay outside the gene matches.

The chain couples TRBV4-3 to TRBJ1-5; D might be TRBD1 (5 bases). V shed 0 bases and J shed 5 bases, with 5 bases lying between them. Germline V gene data show CDR1 as LGHNA and CDR2 as YSLEER. The CDR3 extends over 13 amino acids. This CDR3 is CASSQDRDQPQHF. The CDR3 DNA reads TGCGCCAGCAGCCAAGACAGGGATCAGCCCCAGCATTTT.

V usage is TRBV5-5 and J usage is TRBJ2-2; D remains unclear. Trimming shortened V by 3 bases and J by 5 bases, and 11 bases separated the two germline ends. Germline V CDR1 and CDR2: SGHKS, YYEKEE (reference sequence). CDR3 length equals 14 residues. Here the CDR3 DNA reads TGTGCCAGCAGCTCCCTTGACTGGACCGGGGAGCTGTTTTTT. It translates to CASSSLDWTGELFF.

CDR3 nucleotide sequence: TGTGCCTGGAGTGTTATGGGGGGTCGCCCCTACGAGCAGTACTTC. It encodes CAWSVMGGRPYEQYF. V usage is TRBV30 and J usage is TRBJ2-7; perhaps TRBD2 as D (6 bases). Trimming cost V 0 bases and J 2 bases, with 14 bases left between them. There are 15 residues in the CDR3. Looked up from germline, CDR1 is GTSNPN and CDR2 is SVGIG (reference sequence).

CDR3 nucleotide sequence: TGTGCCAGCAGCTTGGGAACAAACAGGGCTACCTACGAGCAGTACTTC. Protein product: CASSLGTNRATYEQYF. The chain joins TRBV5-8 to TRBJ2-7, with a possible D match to TRBD1 (6 bases). Trimming removed 0 bases from V and 2 bases from J, with 15 bases in between. Germline lookup yields CDR1 SGHTS and CDR2 YDEGEE. This CDR3 has 16 residues.

This chain links TRBV30 with TRBJ2-2; possible D gene TRBD2, 6 bases. V was pared by 0 bases and J by 5 bases, with 10 bases between. Germline V gene sequence: CDR1 GTSNPN, CDR2 SVGIG (reference sequence). This CDR3 is 14 amino acids long. The CDR3 coding sequence is TGTGCCTGGAGTGTATGGAGGGGAACCGGGGAGCTGTTTTTT. Protein product: CAWSVWRGTGELFF.

The rearrangement uses TRBV28 and TRBJ1-2, with D possibly matching TRBD1 (6 bases). The CDR3 sequence is 12 residues long. Trimming took 4 bases from V and 8 from J, leaving 11 bases between them. The germline V gene has CDR1 MDHEN and CDR2 SYDVKM. In nucleotides, the CDR3 is TGTGCCAGCAGTTGGGACCAGGGGGGCTACACCTTC. It specifies CASSWDQGGYTF.

The rearrangement joins TRBV2 to TRBJ1-2; 8 bases line up with TRBD1. Germline V gene lookup returns CDR1 SNHLY and CDR2 FYNNEI. The CDR3 spans 15 residues. The V and J ends lost 7 bases and 3 bases, in that order; junction bases with no gene match: 10. CDR3 in DNA: TGTGCCAGCAACCGACGACAGGGGTGGGACTATGGCTACACCTTC. It translates to CASNRRQGWDYGYTF.

The chain carries TRBV29-1 and TRBJ1-2; TRBD1 might be the D (5 bases). CDR3 length equals 11 residues. Germline CDR1 and CDR2: SQVTM and ANQGSEA. Trimming removed 7 bases from V and 5 bases from J, with 11 bases in between. CDR3 amino acids: CSAIDRYGYTF. The DNA of the CDR3 is TGCAGCGCAATCGACAGATATGGCTACACCTTC. Full variable domain (rest looked up from reference TRBV29-1 and TRBJ1-2): SAVISQKPSRDICQRGTSLTIQCQVDSQVTMMFWYRQQPGQSLTLIATANQGSEATYESGFVIDKFPISRPNLTFSTLTVSNMSPEDSSIYLCSAIDRYGYTFGSGTRLTVV.

V is TRBV7-6 and J is TRBJ1-4; the D gene is possibly TRBD1 (5 bases). V gave up 1 base and J gave up 6 bases, with 9 bases separating them. This CDR3 spans 14 amino acids. Germline V CDR1 and CDR2: SGHVS, FNYEAQ. The CDR3 loop is CASSLGGEDEKLFF. CDR3 DNA sequence: TGTGCCAGCAGCTTAGGGGGCGAGGATGAAAAACTGTTTTTT. The whole variable domain, remainder taken from reference TRBV7-6 and TRBJ1-4, is GAGVSQSPRYKVTKRGQDVALRCDPISGHVSLYWYRQALGQGPEFLTYFNYEAQQDKSGLPNDRFSAERPEGSISTLTIQRTEQRDSAMYRCASSLGGEDEKLFFGSGTQLSVL.

The chain combines TRBV5-4 with TRBJ2-5, with D maybe TRBD2 (5 bases). Germline V lookup: CDR1 SGHNT, CDR2 YYREEE (reference sequence). The CDR3 totals 14 residues. V was cut by 0 bases and J by 0 bases, with 6 bases left in between. The CDR3 coding sequence is TGTGCCAGCAGCTTGGGACTAAACCAAGAGACCCAGTACTTC. Encoded protein: CASSLGLNQETQYF.

The rearrangement uses TRBV10-1 and TRBJ2-1, with TRBD2 identical over 8 bases. The V gene end was trimmed by 0 bases and the J gene end by 0 bases; junction bases not matched to a gene: 1. Per the germline V gene, CDR1 is WNHNN and CDR2 is SYGVQD (reference sequence). CDR3 size: 16 residues. Here the CDR3 reads CASSESSGSSYNEQFF. CDR3 coding DNA: TGCGCCAGCAGTGAGTCGAGCGGGAGCTCCTACAATGAGCAGTTCTTC.

This clone is categorized as medium-sized. The chain uses TRBV6-5 and TRBJ2-7; no clear D. Trimming cost V 5 bases and J 1 base, with 12 bases left between them. CDR3 length: 14 residues. Germline CDR1 is MNHEY and CDR2 is SVGAGI. For the CDR3, the DNA is TGTGCCAGCAGTGAAGAAATCGGGTCCTACGAGCAGTACTTC. Protein sequence: CASSEEIGSYEQYF.

The J gene is TRBJ2-7, the V gene TRBV7-3, with D hard to call. In germline, CDR1 is SGHTA, CDR2 FQGTGA. This CDR3 has 14 amino acids. V was clipped by 11 bases and J by 0 bases, with 17 bases between them. Here the CDR3 reads CARPRLPFSYEQYF. Written as DNA, the CDR3 is TGTGCCCGCCCTAGATTACCGTTCTCCTACGAGCAGTACTTC.

The chain recombines TRBV10-3 with TRBJ2-3, with 11 bases matching TRBD1. The V and J ends lost 10 bases and 5 bases, in that order; junction bases with no gene match: 5. The CDR3 contains 13 residues. Germline values: CDR1 ENHRY, CDR2 SYGVKD. CDR3 bases: TGTGCCACGTCCGGGACAGGGGGAGATACGCAGTATTTT. It translates to CATSGTGGDTQYF.

This chain joins TRBV28 and TRBJ2-3; D is ambiguous. Germline CDR1 and CDR2: MDHEN and SYDVKM. The CDR3 length is 12 residues. Trimming pared 5 bases from V and 1 base from J, leaving 4 bases between. Written as DNA, the CDR3 is TGTGCCAGCAGTGAGGGCACAGATACGCAGTATTTT. Its protein is CASSEGTDTQYF.

The rearrangement joins TRBV19 to TRBJ2-7; TRBD1 matches 8 bases. The CDR3 runs 14 residues. Germline loops: CDR1 LNHDA, CDR2 SQIVND (reference sequence). Trimming cost V 5 bases and J 1 base; bases outside gene matches: 4. CDR3 loop: CASSPTGASYEQYF. CDR3 coding DNA: TGTGCCAGTAGTCCGACAGGGGCATCCTACGAGCAGTACTTC.

The chain has TRBV28 and TRBJ2-7, with D perhaps TRBD2 (6 bases). The CDR3 sequence is 12 residues long. Germline-derived CDR1 and CDR2 are MDHEN and SYDVKM. Trimming stripped 7 bases from V and 1 base from J, with 8 bases between. The CDR3 DNA reads as TGTGCCAGCACCCGGGGGTCCTACGAGCAGTACTTC. Translating gives CASTRGSYEQYF.

The genes are TRBV7-6 and TRBJ1-2, with D maybe TRBD1 (6 bases). Germline-derived CDR1 and CDR2 are SGHVS and FNYEAQ. Trimming took 5 bases from V and 2 from J, leaving 18 bases between them. This CDR3 region has 16 residues. This CDR3 is CASSPPAGARNYGYTF. For the CDR3, the DNA is TGTGCCAGCAGCCCTCCTGCGGGGGCGCGGAACTATGGCTACACCTTC. The whole variable domain, filled in from reference TRBV7-6 and TRBJ1-2, reads GAGVSQSPRYKVTKRGQDVALRCDPISGHVSLYWYRQALGQGPEFLTYFNYEAQQDKSGLPNDRFSAERPEGSISTLTIQRTEQRDSAMYRCASSPPAGARNYGYTFGSGTRLTVV.

J is TRBJ2-5 and V is TRBV6-5; 7 bases line up with TRBD1. Trimming removed 6 bases from V and 2 bases from J; junction bases left unmatched: 9. Germline CDR1 is MNHEY and CDR2 is SVGAGI. The CDR3 length is 15 residues. In nucleotides, the CDR3 is TGTGCCAGCAGGTACCACAGGGGCCCGCAAGAGACCCAGTACTTC. It specifies CASRYHRGPQETQYF.

This sequence joins TRBV20-1 and TRBJ2-5; D remains unclear. With 4 bases removed from V and 0 bases from J, the gap between germline ends came to 3 bases. CDR3 length: 11 residues. Germline V gene lookup returns CDR1 DFQATT and CDR2 SNEGSKA (reference sequence). The CDR3 nucleotides are TGCAGTGCTACCAACCAAGAGACCCAGTACTTC. Translation: CSATNQETQYF.